The 22 T cell receptor beta chains reported below all come from one sample, sequenced in a study of long-term antiretroviral therapy in people with HIV. Sequencing relied on immunoSEQ assay v3.0, run at survey level. Repertoires were generated with immunoSEQ multiplex PCR, while TCRdb's copy carries only in-frame clones and drops some. Here the sample spans around 27,000 clones, over 75% being singletons. The sample here was unsorted PBMCs, taken 3 years after starting antiretroviral therapy. The receptor set was obtained from a man aged 35-49 years with HIV.

This clone was found a few times. This sequence joins TRBV30 and TRBJ1-2; 7 positions match TRBD1. This CDR3 has 15 amino acids. The germline gives CDR1 GTSNPN, CDR2 SVGIG (reference sequence). V lost 2 bases to trimming and J lost 7 bases; unmatched junction nucleotides: 13. CDR3 amino acids: CAWSPGWEGAGGYTF. The DNA for the CDR3 is TGTGCCTGGAGTCCGGGGTGGGAGGGGGCAGGTGGCTACACCTTC.

The chain carries TRBV27 and TRBJ2-3; D call uncertain. This CDR3 is built from 13 residues. CDR1 MNHEY and CDR2 SMNVEV come from the germline V gene (reference sequence). Trimming pared 5 bases from V and 2 bases from J, leaving 8 bases between. DNA of the CDR3: TGTGCCAGCAGTCCTCGAGACACAGATACGCAGTATTTT. It yields the protein CASSPRDTDTQYF.

The V gene is TRBV19, the J gene TRBJ2-2; 11 nucleotides agree with TRBD2. In germline, CDR1 is LNHDA, CDR2 SQIVND (reference sequence). Trimming removed 7 bases from V and 7 bases from J; junction bases left unmatched: 14. The CDR3 sequence is 17 residues long. CDR3 amino acids: CASTEFGLAGGYGELFF. Written as DNA, the CDR3 is TGTGCCAGTACCGAATTCGGCCTAGCGGGGGGATACGGGGAGCTGTTTTTT.

The V and J genes are TRBV4-1 and TRBJ2-1, with D unresolved. The CDR3 is made up of 17 amino acids. Looked up from germline, CDR1 is MGHRA and CDR2 is YSYEKL. V was shortened by 0 bases and J by 8 bases, with 20 bases between the two germline ends. As DNA, the CDR3 is TGCGCCAGCAGCCAAGAAGCAGCCCGGGTCGGCGTAGATGAGCAGTTCTTC. Residues: CASSQEAARVGVDEQFF.

The rearrangement joins TRBV5-1 to TRBJ2-1; D gene uncertain. Germline V gene sequence: CDR1 SGHRS, CDR2 YFSETQ. V shed 2 bases and J shed 9 bases, with 9 bases lying between them. This CDR3 region has 12 residues. The CDR3 loop is CASSFDVSEQFF. DNA for the CDR3: TGCGCCAGCAGCTTCGACGTTTCTGAGCAGTTCTTC.

The chain couples TRBV6-1 to TRBJ1-5; D is undetermined. Germline-derived CDR1 and CDR2 are MNHNS and SASEGT. The V gene lost 7 bases and the J gene lost 4 bases, with 14 bases spanning the gap. The CDR3 length is 14 residues. The chain's CDR3 is CASTSSRTNQPQHF. For the CDR3, the DNA is TGTGCCAGCACCAGTTCCAGGACTAATCAGCCCCAGCATTTT.

This chain connects TRBV9 to TRBJ2-3; D may correspond to TRBD1 or TRBD2 (6 bases each). Trimming cost V 0 bases and J 2 bases, with 13 bases left between them. Per germline, CDR1 SGDLS and CDR2 YYNGEE. There are 16 residues in the CDR3. CDR3 amino acids: CASSVEGGAVTDTQYF. The CDR3 coding sequence is TGTGCCAGCAGCGTAGAGGGGGGAGCGGTCACAGATACGCAGTATTTT. The entire variable domain, with the rest obtained from reference TRBV9 and TRBJ2-3, is as follows: DSGVTQTPKHLITATGQRVTLRCSPRSGDLSVYWYQQSLDQGLQFLIQYYNGEERAKGNILERFSAQQFPDLHSELNLSSLELGDSALYFCASSVEGGAVTDTQYFGPGTRLTVL.

V is TRBV10-3 and J is TRBJ2-1, with D unresolved. Looked up from germline, CDR1 is ENHRY and CDR2 is SYGVKD. Trimming pared 6 bases from V and 4 bases from J, leaving 4 bases between. This CDR3 comprises 11 residues. The CDR3 reads CAIRDYNEQFF. The CDR3, as DNA: TGTGCCATCAGGGATTACAATGAGCAGTTCTTC.

The chain links TRBV7-8 to TRBJ1-2; TRBD1 agrees at 7 bases. The length of the CDR3 is 16 residues. V was clipped by 3 bases and J by 4 bases; unmatched bases: 11. Germline V lookup: CDR1 SGHVS, CDR2 FQNEAQ. The chain's CDR3 is CASSLRGTARGYGYTF. Written as DNA, the CDR3 is TGTGCCAGCAGCTTGAGGGGGACAGCCCGTGGCTATGGCTACACCTTC.

The rearrangement joins TRBV19 to TRBJ2-5; no reliable D call. V lost 3 bases, J lost 1 base, and 9 bases lay in between. The CDR3 totals 14 residues. The germline gives CDR1 LNHDA, CDR2 SQIVND (reference sequence). Here the CDR3 reads CASSMGDIQETQYF. Written as DNA, the CDR3 is TGTGCCAGTAGTATGGGCGACATCCAAGAGACCCAGTACTTC.

This chain joins TRBV4-1 and TRBJ2-3; D tentatively fits TRBD1 or TRBD2 (5 bases each). Germline values: CDR1 MGHRA, CDR2 YSYEKL. V was cut by 2 bases and J by 2 bases, with 8 bases left in between. The CDR3 spans 14 residues. The CDR3: CASSQPGTTDTQYF. CDR3 sequence (DNA): TGCGCCAGCAGCCAACCCGGGACCACAGATACGCAGTATTTT.

The rearrangement joins TRBV6-1 to TRBJ1-5; D possibly corresponds to TRBD1 (6 bases). CDR1 MNHNS and CDR2 SASEGT come from the germline V gene. The CDR3 is made up of 13 amino acids. Trimming cost V 5 bases and J 5 bases, with 10 bases left between them. CDR3 in amino acids: CASSWGQDQPQHF. DNA for the CDR3: TGTGCCAGCAGTTGGGGACAAGATCAGCCCCAGCATTTT.

Here the CDR3 DNA reads TGTGCCTGGGCCCTATCCAGCTATGGCTACACCTTC. Encoded protein: CAWALSSYGYTF. The genes are TRBV30 and TRBJ1-2; D remains ambiguous. Germline assignment: CDR1 GTSNPN and CDR2 SVGIG (reference sequence). V lost 5 bases and J lost 4, with 11 bases in between. The CDR3 contains 12 residues.

J is TRBJ2-7 and V is TRBV7-3; TRBD2 matches 7 bases. J gave up 1 base and V 2 bases, and 2 bases lay outside the gene matches. Germline CDR1 SGHTA, CDR2 FQGTGA. The CDR3 has 14 amino acids. CDR3 sequence (DNA): TGTGCCAGCAGCTTAGGGGGGGGTTCCTACGAGCAGTACTTC. It encodes CASSLGGGSYEQYF.

The chain combines TRBV30 with TRBJ1-1; 7 bases map to TRBD1. The CDR3 is made up of 14 amino acids. V trimming: 4 bases; J trimming: 0 bases; junction bases outside the gene matches: 5. Germline V lookup: CDR1 GTSNPN, CDR2 SVGIG (reference sequence). CDR3 coding DNA: TGTGCCTGGACCCAGGACAGGCTGAACACTGAAGCTTTCTTT. Amino acid sequence: CAWTQDRLNTEAFF. The variable domain in full, completed from reference TRBV30 and TRBJ1-1, reads SQTIHQWPATLVQPVGSPLSLECTVEGTSNPNLYWYRQAAGRGLQLLFYSVGIGQISSEVPQNLSASRPQDRQFILSSKKLLLSDSGFYLCAWTQDRLNTEAFFGQGTRLTVV.

This rearrangement joins TRBV7-9 to TRBJ2-7; 7 bases are a match to TRBD2. Losses at the gene ends were 1 base for V and 4 bases for J; bases not matched to a gene: 16. From germline, CDR1 is SEHNR and CDR2 FQNEAQ (reference sequence). The CDR3 has 18 residues. The CDR3 DNA is TGTGCCAGCAGCTTAGTGGCTTTCGGAGAAGCGGGACGGTACGAGCAGTACTTC. Translated: CASSLVAFGEAGRYEQYF.

This rearrangement joins TRBV7-9 to TRBJ2-5; 7 bases agree with TRBD2. With V trimmed by 4 bases and J by 3 bases, 14 bases remained unmatched. The CDR3 runs to 17 residues. Germline CDR1 SEHNR, CDR2 FQNEAQ (reference sequence). CDR3 amino acids: CASSSSVTSPLEETQYF. DNA for the CDR3: TGTGCCAGCAGCTCATCCGTGACTAGCCCCTTAGAAGAGACCCAGTACTTC.

V is TRBV19 and J is TRBJ2-7; 8 nucleotides line up with TRBD2. CDR1 and CDR2 (germline): LNHDA, SQIVND (reference sequence). The CDR3 covers 16 residues. J was trimmed by 2 bases and V by 1 base; bases with no gene match: 7. The CDR3 DNA is TGTGCCAGTAGTATAGCCTTGGTAGCGGGGACCTACGAGCAGTACTTC. Translated, it gives CASSIALVAGTYEQYF.

This rearrangement joins TRBV9 to TRBJ1-1; D is undetermined. V was clipped by 0 bases and J by 1 base, with 7 bases between them. This CDR3 spans 14 amino acids. Germline lookup yields CDR1 SGDLS and CDR2 YYNGEE. The CDR3 DNA follows: TGTGCCAGCAGCGTAGGGACCCCGAACACTGAAGCTTTCTTT. As protein: CASSVGTPNTEAFF.

This CDR3 reads CASSLEGQGNTGELFF. In nucleotides, the CDR3 is TGTGCCAGCAGCTTGGAAGGACAGGGAAACACCGGGGAGCTGTTTTTT. The rearrangement links TRBV5-6 to TRBJ2-2; 8 positions agree with TRBD1. CDR3 length: 16 amino acids. Trimming at V came to 0 bases and at J to 2 bases, leaving 3 bases not matched to a gene. Germline CDR1 is SGHDT and CDR2 is YYEEEE.

The chain recombines TRBV7-2 with TRBJ2-1; 8 bases align to TRBD2. V shed 4 bases and J 6 bases; nucleotides not matched to a gene: 8. The CDR3 sequence is 15 residues long. Germline V gene lookup returns CDR1 SGHTA and CDR2 FQGNSA. CDR3 coding DNA: TGTGCCAGCAGCTCCTTCAGCGGGGGCCTCAATGAGCAGTTCTTC. Protein sequence: CASSSFSGGLNEQFF.

The chain joins TRBV5-1 to TRBJ2-3, with a possible D match to TRBD2 (6 bases). V lost 0 bases and J lost 2, with 13 bases in between. This CDR3 contains 16 residues. Germline assignment: CDR1 SGHRS and CDR2 YFSETQ. DNA for the CDR3: TGCGCCAGCAGCTTGGGGGGCGGGACGTACACAGATACGCAGTATTTT. This encodes CASSLGGGTYTDTQYF. The full variable domain, with the rest looked up from reference TRBV5-1 and TRBJ2-3, is KAGVTQTPRYLIKTRGQQVTLSCSPISGHRSVSWYQQTPGQGLQFLFEYFSETQRNKGNFPGRFSGRQFSNSRSEMNVSTLELGDSALYLCASSLGGGTYTDTQYFGPGTRLTVL.